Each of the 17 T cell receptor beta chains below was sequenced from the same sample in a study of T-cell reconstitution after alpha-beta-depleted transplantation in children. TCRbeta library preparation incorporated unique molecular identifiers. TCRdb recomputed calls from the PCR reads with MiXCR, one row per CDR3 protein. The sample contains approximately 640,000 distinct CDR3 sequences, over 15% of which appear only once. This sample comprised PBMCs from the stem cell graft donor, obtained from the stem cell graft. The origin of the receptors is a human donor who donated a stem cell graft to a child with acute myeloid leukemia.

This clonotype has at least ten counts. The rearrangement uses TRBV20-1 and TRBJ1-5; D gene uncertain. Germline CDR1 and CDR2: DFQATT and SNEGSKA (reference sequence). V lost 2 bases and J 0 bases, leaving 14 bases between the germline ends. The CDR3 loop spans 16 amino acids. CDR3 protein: CSARTGGFYSNQPQHF. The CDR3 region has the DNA TGCAGTGCTAGAACGGGCGGCTTTTATAGCAATCAGCCCCAGCATTTT.

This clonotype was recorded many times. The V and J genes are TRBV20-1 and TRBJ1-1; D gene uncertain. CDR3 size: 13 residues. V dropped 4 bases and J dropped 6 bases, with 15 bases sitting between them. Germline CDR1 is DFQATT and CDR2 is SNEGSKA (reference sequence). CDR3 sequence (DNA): TGCAGTGCTAAGGGTGATCCCATCTCTGAAGCTTTCTTT. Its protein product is CSAKGDPISEAFF.

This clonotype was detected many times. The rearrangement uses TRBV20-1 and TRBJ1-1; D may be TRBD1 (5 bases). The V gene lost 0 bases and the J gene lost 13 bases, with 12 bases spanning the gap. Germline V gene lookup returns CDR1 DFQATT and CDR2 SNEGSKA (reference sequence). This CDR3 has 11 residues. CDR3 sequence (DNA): TGCAGTGCTAGAGATTTCAGGGAGGATTTCTTT. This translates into CSARDFREDFF.

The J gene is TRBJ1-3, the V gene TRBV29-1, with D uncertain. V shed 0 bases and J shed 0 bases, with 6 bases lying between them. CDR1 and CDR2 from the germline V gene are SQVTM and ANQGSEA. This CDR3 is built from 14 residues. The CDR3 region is CSVEDQDSGNTIYF. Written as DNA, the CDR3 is TGCAGCGTTGAAGATCAGGACTCTGGAAACACCATATATTTT.

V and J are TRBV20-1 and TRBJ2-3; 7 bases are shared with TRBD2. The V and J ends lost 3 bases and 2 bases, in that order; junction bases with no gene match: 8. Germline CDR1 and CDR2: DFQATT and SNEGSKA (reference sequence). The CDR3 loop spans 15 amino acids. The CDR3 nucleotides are TGCAGTGCTAGGGGGGGGTTTGAAGACACAGATACGCAGTATTTT. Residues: CSARGGFEDTDTQYF.

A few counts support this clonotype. The CDR3, as DNA: TGCGCCAGCAGCTTGGAACCAGACAGGGCAAGAGGCTACACCTTC. Protein sequence: CASSLEPDRARGYTF. The rearrangement joins TRBV5-1 to TRBJ1-2; 7 bases match TRBD1. V lost 0 bases to trimming and J lost 8 bases; unmatched junction nucleotides: 10. The CDR3 runs 15 residues. Germline V gene lookup returns CDR1 SGHRS and CDR2 YFSETQ.

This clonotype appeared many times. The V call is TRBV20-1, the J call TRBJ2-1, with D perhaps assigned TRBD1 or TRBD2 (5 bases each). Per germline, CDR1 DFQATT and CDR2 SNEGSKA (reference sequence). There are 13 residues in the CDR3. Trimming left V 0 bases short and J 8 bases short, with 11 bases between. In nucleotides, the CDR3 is TGCAGTGCTAGAGATCTCGAGGGGCATGAGCAGTTCTTC. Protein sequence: CSARDLEGHEQFF.

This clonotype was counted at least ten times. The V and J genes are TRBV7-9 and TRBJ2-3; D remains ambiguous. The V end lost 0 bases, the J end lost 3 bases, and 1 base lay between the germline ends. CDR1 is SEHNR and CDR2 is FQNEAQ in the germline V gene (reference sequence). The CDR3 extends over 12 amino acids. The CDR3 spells CASSLATDTQYF. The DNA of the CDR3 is TGTGCCAGCAGCTTAGCAACAGATACGCAGTATTTT.

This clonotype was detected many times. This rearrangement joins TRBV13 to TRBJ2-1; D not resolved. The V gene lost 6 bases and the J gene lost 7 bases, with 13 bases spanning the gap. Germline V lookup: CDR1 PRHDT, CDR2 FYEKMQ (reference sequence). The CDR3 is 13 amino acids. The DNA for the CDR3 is TGTGCCAGCAGGCCTGACACTCGAAATGAGCAGTTCTTC. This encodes CASRPDTRNEQFF.

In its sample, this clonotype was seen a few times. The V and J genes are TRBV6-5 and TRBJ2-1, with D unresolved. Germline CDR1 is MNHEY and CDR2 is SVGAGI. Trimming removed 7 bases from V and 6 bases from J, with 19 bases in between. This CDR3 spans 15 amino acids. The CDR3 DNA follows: TGTGCCAGCACTCCAGCCGGTAGATTCGGCAATGAGCAGTTCTTC. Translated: CASTPAGRFGNEQFF.

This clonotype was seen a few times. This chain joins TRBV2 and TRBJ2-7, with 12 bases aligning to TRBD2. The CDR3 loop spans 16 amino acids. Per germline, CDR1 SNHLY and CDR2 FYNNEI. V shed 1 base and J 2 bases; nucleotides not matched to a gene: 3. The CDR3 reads CASSEGRTSGTYEQYF. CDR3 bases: TGTGCCAGCAGTGAAGGAAGGACTAGCGGGACCTACGAGCAGTACTTC.

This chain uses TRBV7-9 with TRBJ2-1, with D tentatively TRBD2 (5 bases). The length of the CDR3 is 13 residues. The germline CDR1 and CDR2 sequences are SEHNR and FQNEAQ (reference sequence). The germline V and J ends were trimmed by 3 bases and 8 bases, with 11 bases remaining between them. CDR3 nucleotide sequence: TGTGCCAGCAGCTTGCAATCCGGGGATGAGCAGTTCTTC. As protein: CASSLQSGDEQFF.

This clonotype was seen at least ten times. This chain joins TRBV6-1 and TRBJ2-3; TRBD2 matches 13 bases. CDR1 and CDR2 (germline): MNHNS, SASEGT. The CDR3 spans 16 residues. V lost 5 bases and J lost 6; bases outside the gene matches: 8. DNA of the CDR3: TGTGCCAGCAGTCAAAAACTAGCGGGGGGGCTGGATACGCAGTATTTT. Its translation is CASSQKLAGGLDTQYF.

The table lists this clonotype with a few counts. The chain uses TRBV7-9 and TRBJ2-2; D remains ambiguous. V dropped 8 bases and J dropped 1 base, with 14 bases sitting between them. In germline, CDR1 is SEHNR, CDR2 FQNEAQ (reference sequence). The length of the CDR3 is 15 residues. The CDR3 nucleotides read TGTGCCAGCTCCCCCCTAGTCCGGAACACCGGGGAGCTGTTTTTT. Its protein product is CASSPLVRNTGELFF.

CDR3 nucleotide sequence: TGTGCCAGCAGCCCGCCCAAAGCGGGGGGGAACACCGGGGAGCTGTTTTTT. It translates to CASSPPKAGGNTGELFF. V usage is TRBV5-4 and J usage is TRBJ2-2; the match to TRBD2 covers 9 bases. Unmatched junction bases numbered 8, after V lost 4 bases and J lost 1 base. The CDR3 sequence is 17 residues long. The germline gives CDR1 SGHNT, CDR2 YYREEE (reference sequence).

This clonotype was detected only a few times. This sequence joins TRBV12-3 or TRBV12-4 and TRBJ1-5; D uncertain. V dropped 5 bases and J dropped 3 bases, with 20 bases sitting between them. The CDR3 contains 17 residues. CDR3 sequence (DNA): TGTGCCAGCAGTCCCCGGGGTGGGAATCGCATCAATCAGCCCCAGCATTTT. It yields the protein CASSPRGGNRINQPQHF.

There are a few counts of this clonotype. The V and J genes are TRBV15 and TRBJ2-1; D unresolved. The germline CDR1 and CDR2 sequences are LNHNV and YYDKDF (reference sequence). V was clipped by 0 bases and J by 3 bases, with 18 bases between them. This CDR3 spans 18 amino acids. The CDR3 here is CATSRDSSLFPGYNEQFF. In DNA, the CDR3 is TGTGCCACCAGCAGAGATTCCTCACTCTTCCCGGGCTACAATGAGCAGTTCTTC.